This T cell receptor beta chain was recorded in a study of monozygotic twins with cystic fibrosis (TCRdb year 2021). Context from the whole study: Barcoded libraries were prepared with roughly 15 PCR cycles from about 3.2 micrograms of fragmented DNA. On the day blood was drawn, the twins' weight-for-height and FEVPerc (FEV1 disease centile) were ranked against those of the approximately 1,000 cohort participants. To assess genetic influence on V and J gene usage, the study compared TCR beta repertoires within and across 16 monozygotic twin pairs with cystic fibrosis. Data for three of the twin pairs had been reported earlier in a different context. Ten female and six male twin pairs, aged roughly 2.0 to 40 years (median approximately 9.1 years) and mostly children and adolescents, were included in the cohort.

About this clone itself: Its antigen remains unidentified. The sample holds no much larger clone one base away, and base qualities are not on file.

TCR beta CDR3 regions were amplified by multiplex PCR using the immunoSEQ immune profiling system, following the manufacturer's instructions. Sequencing was performed on an Illumina NextSeq system. Turning to the authors' computational methods: The immunoSEQ Analyzer platform handled processing of the sequence data, and clonality was calculated by taking the square root of Simpson's index of productive rearrangements. Jensen-Shannon distance served as the measure of similarity in V and J usage, while OLGA was used to compute CDR3 generation probabilities. The researchers looked up shared CDR3 sequences in the immuneACCESS database (August 2020) and in VDJdb (December 2020). The source is immuneACCESS, and TCRdb retained only in-frame sequences with V and J called. Part of the clones is not carried over; for the studies checked, unresolved V genes explain less than half of this, and the remainder is unexplained. The V and J calls and clone size come from that table; D and trimming were worked out from the DNA. The sample profile shows approximately 27,000 clones; just over 90% of them were found once. The top ten constitute 0.45% to 0.65% of the sample.

What the research found in general, with its limitations: Sharing of nucleotide-identical clonotypes was significantly greater within monozygotic CF twin pairs than between unrelated CF individuals (P = 0.000026, Mann-Whitney). The cohort was small, and the number of shared CDR3s showed no association with age, concordance or disease severity. The greatest similarity to the co-twin was observed for V gene usage in 13 of 16 pairs and for J usage in 8 of 16 pairs, which suggested genetic constraints. Simpson clonality was generally low (median approximately 0.009), suggesting a naive-dominated repertoire, with higher clonality in the most severely affected patients.

From the cysteine up to the phenylalanine, the CDR3 has a length of 16 residues. The read is trimmed to its CDR3 DNA, 48 bases read in frame from base 1. A distance of 18 bases separates the germline ends of V and J, which lose 4 bases and 5 bases respectively. Looking up the germline V gene yields CDR1 SGHDT and CDR2 YYEEEE. The twin pairs came from the European Cystic Fibrosis Twin and Sibling Study Cohort, which recruited patients from over a hundred CF clinics across 14 European countries. Both zygosity and CFTR genotype were checked in-house, and zygosity was tested with multiplex PCR across nine short tandem repeat loci. Each twin gave a peripheral blood sample, and clinical parameters were documented on that same day of blood sampling. Phenol/chloroform extraction was used to isolate genomic DNA from peripheral blood cells, and the DNA was then kept in TE buffer at 4 degrees C.

The V and J segments used are TRBV5-6 and TRBJ2-2; the D gene assignment is ambiguous. Sequenced: blood. The TCR was taken from a girl between 2 and 10 years old with cystic fibrosis. CDR3 loop: CASSPDNGPRTGELFF. DNA sequence: TGTGCCAGCAGCCCAGACAACGGACCTAGGACCGGGGAGCTGTTTTTT.